This T cell receptor beta chain was retrieved from a study of molecular identifiers for immune sequencing clone quantification. Study results and caveats: Naive cells had under 1% of molecules in clones above 20 RNA copies, effectors over 99%.

TCRdb reprocessed the PCR reads with MiXCR, giving one entry per CDR3 protein. The top ten hold around 0.74% of the sample, which has 300,000 to 400,000 distinct CDR3 sequences, 24% seen once. The germline gives CDR1 SNHLY, CDR2 FYNNEI. The CDR3 contains 12 residues. Note on this clonotype: Its matching antigen is unknown. Germline and junction disagree at one end, which may indicate a read error.

Material: naive CD8+ T cells from blood, with Jurkat cell RNA spiked in. As for subset: FACS-sorted CD8+CD4-CCR7+CD45RA+ naive T cells. This chain links TRBV2 with TRBJ2-3; no clear D. This TCR was sampled from a human donor in good health. Some libraries in this study had Jurkat cell RNA spiked in. This CDR3 reads CASRGYTATQYF. CDR3 sequence (DNA): TGTGCCAGCAGGGGATACACAGCTACGCAGTATTTT.